These 29 T cell receptor beta chains came from one sample sequenced in a study of control samples from healthy donors and cancer patients. TCRdb keeps only in-frame clones here, not all; method: immunoSEQ multiplex PCR. The table records around 200,000 clones, roughly 91% of them present only once. Sequencing was done on a sample of blood. Receptor source: a man aged 18 to 30 in good health.

This clone showed up just once. The V gene is TRBV18, the J gene TRBJ2-7, with 16 bases lining up with TRBD2. Trimming at V came to 3 bases and at J to 3 bases, leaving 14 bases not matched to a gene. The CDR3 spans 20 residues. The germline CDR1 and CDR2 sequences are KGHSH and LQKENI. The CDR3 DNA reads as TGTGCCAGCTCACCCCTACCACTTGGGACTAGCGGGGGGGCCGGCTACGAGCAGTACTTC. Encoded protein: CASSPLPLGTSGGAGYEQYF.

Worth noting for this clone: Other DNA sequences of this sample code for an identical CDR3. This chain uses TRBV7-9 with TRBJ2-3, with D possibly being TRBD1 or TRBD2 (5 bases each). Trimming stripped 1 base from V and 3 bases from J, with 8 bases between. The germline gives CDR1 SEHNR, CDR2 FQNEAQ (reference sequence). There are 14 residues in the CDR3. CDR3 sequence: CASSLGGATDTQYF. CDR3 in DNA: TGTGCCAGCAGCTTAGGAGGGGCGACAGATACGCAGTATTTT.

The chain employs TRBV5-1 and TRBJ2-3; D uncertain. The germline CDR1 and CDR2 sequences are SGHRS and YFSETQ. Trimming removed 4 bases at V and 0 bases at J, with 6 bases between. The CDR3 is made up of 13 amino acids. CDR3 sequence: CASSRDSTDTQYF. CDR3 DNA sequence: TGCGCCAGCAGCAGAGACAGCACAGATACGCAGTATTTT.

The V gene is TRBV12-3 or TRBV12-4, the J gene TRBJ2-3, with unresolved D. The length of the CDR3 is 13 residues. With 5 bases removed from V and 3 bases from J, the gap between germline ends came to 9 bases. CDR3 loop: CASSPLQTDTQYF. The CDR3 region has the DNA TGTGCCAGCAGTCCTCTACAGACAGATACGCAGTATTTT.

V usage is TRBV5-4 and J usage is TRBJ2-5; no definite D call. V was clipped by 3 bases and J by 0 bases, with 9 bases between them. CDR1 and CDR2 (germline): SGHNT, YYREEE (reference sequence). CDR3 length: 14 amino acids. CDR3 residues: CASSSQPYQETQYF. CDR3 in DNA: TGTGCCAGCAGCTCACAGCCGTACCAAGAGACCCAGTACTTC.

The chain is built from TRBV7-9 and TRBJ2-3; 9 bases line up with TRBD2. From germline, CDR1 is SEHNR and CDR2 FQNEAQ (reference sequence). The CDR3 runs 16 residues. Losses at the gene ends were 1 base for V and 6 bases for J; bases not matched to a gene: 8. CDR3 DNA: TGTGCCAGCAGCTTAGATCTAGCGGGACCCGGGGATACGCAGTATTTT. This sequence encodes CASSLDLAGPGDTQYF.

The chain employs TRBV18 and TRBJ1-4; D uncertain. The CDR3 has 15 residues. The V end was cut by 3 bases, the J end by 3 bases, with 11 bases between. Germline lookup yields CDR1 KGHSH and CDR2 LQKENI. The CDR3 here is CASSPRSAANEKLFF. The CDR3 DNA is TGTGCCAGCTCACCCAGGAGTGCGGCTAATGAAAAACTGTTTTTT.

The gene calls are TRBV21-1 and TRBJ1-6. TRBV21-1 is assigned pseudogene status. This CDR3 is built from 15 residues. In nucleotides, the CDR3 is TGTGCCAGCAGCAAAGAAACTAGAAGGTTTTCACCCCTCCACTTT. Its translation is CASSKETRRFSPLHF.

This chain connects TRBV10-3 to TRBJ1-5; 11 bases match TRBD1. CDR1 and CDR2 from the germline V gene are ENHRY and SYGVKD. CDR3 length equals 16 residues. After removal of 3 bases from V and 3 bases from J, the junction contained 4 bases not matched to a gene. CDR3 bases: TGTGCCATCAGTGACGGGACAGGGGGTATCAATCAGCCCCAGCATTTT. It encodes CAISDGTGGINQPQHF.

The chain has TRBV29-1 and TRBJ2-1; D could derive from TRBD1 or TRBD2 (6 bases each). The CDR3 is made up of 14 amino acids. V lost 2 bases to trimming and J lost 1 base, with 9 bases between them. From germline, CDR1 is SQVTM and CDR2 ANQGSEA. CDR3 in amino acids: CSVERGASYNEQFF. CDR3 nucleotides: TGCAGCGTTGAAAGGGGGGCATCCTACAATGAGCAGTTCTTC.

The chain joins TRBV6-5 to TRBJ1-6; D gene ambiguous. Germline V lookup: CDR1 MNHEY, CDR2 SVGAGI. V was shortened by 2 bases and J by 14 bases, with 13 bases between the two germline ends. CDR3 length: 13 amino acids. The DNA for the CDR3 is TGTGCCAGCAGTTACCTTTCGGCAGACACCCTCCACTTT. Translation: CASSYLSADTLHF.

V gene TRBV28 combines with J gene TRBJ2-7; D remains ambiguous. CDR1 and CDR2 from the germline V gene are MDHEN and SYDVKM. The CDR3 runs 13 residues. Trimming pared 1 base from V and 1 base from J, leaving 5 bases between. The CDR3, as DNA: TGTGCCAGCAGTTTATCAGATTCCTACGAGCAGTACTTC. Its protein product is CASSLSDSYEQYF.

V is TRBV3-1 (or the pseudogene TRBV3-2) and J is TRBJ2-1; D not certain. The CDR3 has 16 amino acids. Trimming left V 1 base short and J 10 bases short, with 20 bases between. CDR1 and CDR2 from the germline V gene are LGHDT and YNNKEL (reference sequence). The CDR3 DNA sequence: TGTGCCAGCAGCCAAGTCCGCGGCCCCAATCCGCCGGAGCAGTTCTTC. Translating gives CASSQVRGPNPPEQFF.

J is TRBJ2-5 and V is TRBV2; 7 positions match TRBD2. This CDR3 has 15 amino acids. Trimming removed 4 bases from V and 3 bases from J; junction bases left unmatched: 8. Germline V gives CDR1 SNHLY, CDR2 FYNNEI. In nucleotides, the CDR3 is TGTGCCAGCAGTGGGGAGCGGGGCGACGAAGAGACCCAGTACTTC. Translating gives CASSGERGDEETQYF. The full variable domain, with the rest looked up from reference TRBV2 and TRBJ2-5, is EPEVTQTPSHQVTQMGQEVILRCVPISNHLYFYWYRQILGQKVEFLVSFYNNEISEKSEIFDDQFSVERPDGSNFTLKIRSTKLEDSAMYFCASSGERGDEETQYFGPGTRLLVL.

The V call is TRBV20-1, the J call TRBJ2-7; perhaps TRBD1 as D (6 bases). The CDR3 runs to 12 residues. V dropped 3 bases and J dropped 7 bases, with 13 bases sitting between them. Germline-derived CDR1 and CDR2 are DFQATT and SNEGSKA (reference sequence). The CDR3 DNA is TGCAGTGCTAGTATAGGGGGATATGAGCAGTACTTC. Protein: CSASIGGYEQYF.

Worth noting for this clone: Other DNA sequences in the sample encode the same CDR3. This chain links TRBV29-1 with TRBJ2-3, with 10 bases fitting TRBD1. V shed 6 bases and J 3 bases; nucleotides not matched to a gene: 6. This CDR3 has 14 amino acids. Germline CDR1 reads SQVTM; CDR2 reads ANQGSEA. The CDR3 DNA sequence: TGCAGCGTCGTGACAGGGGGCAGGACAGATACGCAGTATTTT. Residues: CSVVTGGRTDTQYF.

V is TRBV11-2 and J is TRBJ2-7; D gene ambiguous. The germline CDR1 and CDR2 sequences are SGHAT and FQNNGV. The V end was cut by 3 bases, the J end by 5 bases, with 8 bases between. The CDR3 is 12 amino acids. The CDR3 spells CASSLYKHEQYF. As DNA, the CDR3 is TGTGCCAGCAGCTTGTACAAGCACGAGCAGTACTTC.

V is TRBV24-1 and J is TRBJ2-5, with D perhaps matching TRBD1 (6 bases). The CDR3 contains 14 residues. Germline CDR1 KGHDR, CDR2 SFDVKD. V was shortened by 2 bases and J by 4 bases, with 10 bases between the two germline ends. The CDR3 protein is CATSDSGDVETQYF. The CDR3 nucleotides are TGTGCCACCAGTGATTCAGGGGACGTAGAGACCCAGTACTTC.

CDR3 sequence (DNA): TGTGCCAGCAGCTTGGGACTAGCTCAAGAGACCCAGTACTTC. Translated, it gives CASSLGLAQETQYF. This chain links TRBV5-6 with TRBJ2-5; 7 nucleotides agree with TRBD2. CDR3 length: 14 residues. Germline V gene data show CDR1 as SGHDT and CDR2 as YYEEEE. J gave up 2 bases and V 0 bases, and 1 base lay outside the gene matches.

The chain couples TRBV24-1 to TRBJ1-3; 8 positions agree with TRBD1. The V and J ends lost 0 bases and 4 bases, in that order; junction bases with no gene match: 10. The germline V gene encodes CDR1 KGHDR and CDR2 SFDVKD. The CDR3 covers 18 residues. CDR3 in DNA: TGTGCCACCAGTGATTTGCCATACCGATACAGGGGGGGAAACACCATATATTTT. The encoded protein is CATSDLPYRYRGGNTIYF.

V and J are TRBV30 and TRBJ1-1, with D possibly being TRBD1 (5 bases). Germline V CDR1 and CDR2: GTSNPN, SVGIG (reference sequence). V was shortened by 6 bases and J by 4 bases, with 9 bases between the two germline ends. The CDR3 contains 11 residues. The CDR3, as DNA: TGTGCCTGCGGGGACTTCACTGAAGCTTTCTTT. Its protein product is CACGDFTEAFF.

The rearrangement joins TRBV30 to TRBJ1-4; the D is unclear. The CDR3 loop spans 14 amino acids. Trimming took 3 bases from V and 8 from J, leaving 16 bases between them. In germline, CDR1 is GTSNPN, CDR2 SVGIG (reference sequence). CDR3 residues: CAWSAGRSAEKLFF. CDR3 in DNA: TGTGCCTGGAGCGCGGGAAGGTCGGCGGAAAAACTGTTTTTT.

The gene calls are TRBV27 and TRBJ1-5; the match to TRBD1 covers 7 bases. CDR3 length equals 14 residues. Trimming took 5 bases from V and 4 from J; bases not matched to a gene: 5. Germline loops: CDR1 MNHEY, CDR2 SMNVEV (reference sequence). The CDR3, as DNA: TGTGCCAGCAGTACTCGGGACAGAAATCAGCCCCAGCATTTT. Its translation: CASSTRDRNQPQHF.

This chain links TRBV19 with TRBJ2-5; maybe TRBD1 (6 bases). CDR3 size: 14 residues. Deletions cut 5 bases from V and 4 bases from J, with 14 bases between. The V gene's germline CDR1 is LNHDA and CDR2 SQIVND (reference sequence). In nucleotides, the CDR3 is TGTGCCAGTAGTGCTAACAGGGATCTAGAGACCCAGTACTTC. It translates to CASSANRDLETQYF.

The chain joins TRBV12-3 or TRBV12-4 to TRBJ2-5; D remains ambiguous. With 3 bases removed from V and 4 bases from J, the gap between germline ends came to 9 bases. This CDR3 spans 13 amino acids. The DNA of the CDR3 is TGTGCCAGCAGTTTGGGATCTGCAGAGACCCAGTACTTC. This gives the protein CASSLGSAETQYF.

The J gene is TRBJ1-2, the V gene TRBV11-2, with D perhaps TRBD1 (6 bases). Per germline, CDR1 SGHAT and CDR2 FQNNGV. The CDR3 extends over 17 amino acids. V dropped 4 bases and J dropped 3 bases, with 21 bases sitting between them. As DNA, the CDR3 is TGTGCCAGCAGCTCCCACCGTCGGGGGGGCTCAGACTATGGCTACACCTTC. This translates into CASSSHRRGGSDYGYTF.

The gene calls are TRBV7-3 and TRBJ2-3; 8 bases match TRBD2. V dropped 5 bases and J dropped 3; count of bases not matched to a gene: 7. The germline V gene encodes CDR1 SGHTA and CDR2 FQGTGA. The CDR3 extends over 15 amino acids. The CDR3 DNA sequence: TGTGCCAGCAGCCACGGGGGGGCCGGGACAGATACGCAGTATTTT. This gives the protein CASSHGGAGTDTQYF.

The V gene is TRBV6-1, the J gene TRBJ1-6; D is unclear. Germline loops: CDR1 MNHNS, CDR2 SASEGT. V was cut by 0 bases and J by 4 bases, with 22 bases left in between. The CDR3 sequence is 20 residues long. The CDR3 DNA follows: TGTGCCAGCAGTGAAGCGAAGGGCGTTTACGGAGCCGGATATAATTCACCCCTCCACTTT. This codes for CASSEAKGVYGAGYNSPLHF.

This clone was picked up one time. This chain uses TRBV6-5 with TRBJ2-5, with D tentatively TRBD1 or TRBD2 (5 bases each). Trimming removed 6 bases at V and 4 bases at J, with 15 bases between. Germline CDR1 reads MNHEY; CDR2 reads SVGAGI. This CDR3 contains 14 residues. Here the CDR3 DNA reads TGTGCCAGCAGACGCCGGGGCCTGGGAGAGACCCAGTACTTC. Amino acid sequence: CASRRRGLGETQYF.